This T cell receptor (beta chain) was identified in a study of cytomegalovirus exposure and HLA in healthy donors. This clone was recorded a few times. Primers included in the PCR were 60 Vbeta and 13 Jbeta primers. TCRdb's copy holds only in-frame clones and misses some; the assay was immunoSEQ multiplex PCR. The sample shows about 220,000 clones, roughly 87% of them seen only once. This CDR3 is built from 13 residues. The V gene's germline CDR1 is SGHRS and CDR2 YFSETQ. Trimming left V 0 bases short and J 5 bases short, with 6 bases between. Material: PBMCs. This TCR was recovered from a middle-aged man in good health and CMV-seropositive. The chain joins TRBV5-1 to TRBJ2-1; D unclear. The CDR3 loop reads CASSLDLDNEQFF. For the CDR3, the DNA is TGCGCCAGCAGCTTGGATCTCGACAATGAGCAGTTCTTC.